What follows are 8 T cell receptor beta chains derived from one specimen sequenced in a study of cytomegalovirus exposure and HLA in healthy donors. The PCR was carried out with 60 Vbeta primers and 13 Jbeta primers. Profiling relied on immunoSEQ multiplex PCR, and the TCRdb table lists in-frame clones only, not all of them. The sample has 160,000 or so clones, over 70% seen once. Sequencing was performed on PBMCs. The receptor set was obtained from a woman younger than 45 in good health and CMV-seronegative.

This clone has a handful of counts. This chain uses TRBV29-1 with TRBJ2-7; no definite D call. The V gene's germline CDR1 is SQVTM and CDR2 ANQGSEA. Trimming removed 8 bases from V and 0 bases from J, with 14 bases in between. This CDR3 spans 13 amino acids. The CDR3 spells CSPGWWSSYEQYF. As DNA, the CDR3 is TGCAGCCCCGGTTGGTGGAGCTCCTACGAGCAGTACTTC.

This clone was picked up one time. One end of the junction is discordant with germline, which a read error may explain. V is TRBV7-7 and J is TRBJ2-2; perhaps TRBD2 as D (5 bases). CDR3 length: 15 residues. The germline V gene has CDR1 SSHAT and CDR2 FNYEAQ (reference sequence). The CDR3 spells CASSPGDKNTGELFF. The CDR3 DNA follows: TGTGCTAGCAGCCCCGGGGATAAGAACACCGGGGAGCTGTTTTTT.

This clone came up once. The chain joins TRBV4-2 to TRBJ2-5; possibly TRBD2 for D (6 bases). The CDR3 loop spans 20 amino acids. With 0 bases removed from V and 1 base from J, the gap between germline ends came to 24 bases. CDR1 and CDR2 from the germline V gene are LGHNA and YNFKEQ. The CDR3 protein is CASSQDLTGDSSLIQETQYF. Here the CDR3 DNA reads TGTGCCAGCAGCCAAGATTTGACGGGGGACTCCTCCCTCATCCAAGAGACCCAGTACTTC.

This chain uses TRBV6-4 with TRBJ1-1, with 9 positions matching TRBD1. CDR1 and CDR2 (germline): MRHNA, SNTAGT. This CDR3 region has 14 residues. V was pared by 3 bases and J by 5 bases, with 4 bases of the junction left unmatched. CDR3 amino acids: CASSEGQGRTEAFF. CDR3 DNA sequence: TGTGCCAGCAGTGAAGGACAGGGGAGGACTGAAGCTTTCTTT.

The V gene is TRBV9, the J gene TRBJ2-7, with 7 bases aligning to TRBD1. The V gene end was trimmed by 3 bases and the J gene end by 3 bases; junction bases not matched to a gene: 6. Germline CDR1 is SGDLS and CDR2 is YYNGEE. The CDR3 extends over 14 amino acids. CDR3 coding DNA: TGTGCCAGCAGCGCCGGGACAGAACTCTACGAGCAGTACTTC. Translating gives CASSAGTELYEQYF.

In nucleotides, the CDR3 is TGTGCCAGCAGCTCGGGACAGGGGGCCGGTGGCTACACCTTC. Its translation: CASSSGQGAGGYTF. This chain joins TRBV5-4 and TRBJ1-2; 12 nucleotides line up with TRBD1. Germline V lookup: CDR1 SGHNT, CDR2 YYREEE (reference sequence). The junction had 4 bases not matched to a gene; V was cut back by 3 bases and J by 7 bases. This CDR3 comprises 14 residues.

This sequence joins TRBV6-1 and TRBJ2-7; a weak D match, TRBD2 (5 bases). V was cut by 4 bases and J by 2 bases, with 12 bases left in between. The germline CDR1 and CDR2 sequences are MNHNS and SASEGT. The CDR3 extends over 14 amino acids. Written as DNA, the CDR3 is TGTGCCAGCAGTGGTCAGTGGCGGGCCTACGAGCAGTACTTC. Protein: CASSGQWRAYEQYF.

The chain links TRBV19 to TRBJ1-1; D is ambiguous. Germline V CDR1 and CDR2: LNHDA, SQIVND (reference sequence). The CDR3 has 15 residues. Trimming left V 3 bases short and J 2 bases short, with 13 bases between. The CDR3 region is CASSIWQNPNTEAFF. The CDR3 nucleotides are TGTGCCAGTAGTATCTGGCAGAATCCTAACACTGAAGCTTTCTTT. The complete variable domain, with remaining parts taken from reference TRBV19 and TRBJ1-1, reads DGGITQSPKYLFRKEGQNVTLSCEQNLNHDAMYWYRQDPGQGLRLIYYSQIVNDFQKGDIAEGYSVSREKKESFPLTVTSAQKNPTAFYLCASSIWQNPNTEAFFGQGTRLTVV.